This record looks at one TCR beta chain sequence and its context. Its matching antigen is unknown. TCRdb keeps only in-frame clones here, not all; method: immunoSEQ multiplex PCR. In the table there are roughly 330,000 clones, roughly 70% of which are singletons. The source of the sample is a study of shared clonotypes between healthy human individuals. On the study more broadly: Three CD4 naive, three CD4 memory, two CD8 naive and one CD8 memory plate were used per donor.

Study observations and caveats: All-four-donor shared clonotypes had higher generation probabilities than non-shared clonotypes did. Naive subsets, compared against memory subsets, generally had larger estimated richness values. A few donors showed sharing of about 4.6% of naive CD4 clonotypes.

The CDR3 sequence is 15 residues long. The germline CDR1 and CDR2 sequences are SGHDT and YYEEEE. V was shortened by 2 bases and J by 6 bases, with 16 bases between the two germline ends. Specimen: memory CD4+ T cells sorted from blood. Indicated subset: CD45RA-negative fraction. The V and J genes are TRBV5-6 and TRBJ2-3; the D call may be TRBD1 or TRBD2 (5 bases each). The receptor was derived from a man aged 25 to 40 in good health. The CDR3 DNA reads TGTGCCAGCAGCTTTACAGGTCGGGAATTGGATACGCAGTATTTT. Its translation: CASSFTGRELDTQYF.